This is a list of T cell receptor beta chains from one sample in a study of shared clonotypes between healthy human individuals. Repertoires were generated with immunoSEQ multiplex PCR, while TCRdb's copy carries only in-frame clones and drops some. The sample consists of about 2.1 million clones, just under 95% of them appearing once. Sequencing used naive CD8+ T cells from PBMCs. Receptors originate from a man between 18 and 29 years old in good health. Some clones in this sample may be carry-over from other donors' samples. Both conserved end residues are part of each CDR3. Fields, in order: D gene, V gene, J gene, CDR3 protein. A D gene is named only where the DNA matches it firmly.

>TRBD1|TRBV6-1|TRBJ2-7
CASSGDRGFYEQYF
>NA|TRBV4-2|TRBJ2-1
CASSQEAFVGSYNEQFF
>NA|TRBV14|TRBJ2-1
CASNGGAMYNEQFF
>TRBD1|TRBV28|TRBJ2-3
CATSTTREGTGADTQYF
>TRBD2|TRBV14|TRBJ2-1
CASSPTSRPYNEQFF
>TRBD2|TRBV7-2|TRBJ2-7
CASIPLAGDTGEQYF
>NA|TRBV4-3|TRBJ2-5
CASSQPTARYQETQYF
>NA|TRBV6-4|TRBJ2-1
CASSDSGAHNEQFF
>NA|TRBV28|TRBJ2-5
CASSLFGGETQYF
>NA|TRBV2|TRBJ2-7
CASSHQTSTQAEQYF
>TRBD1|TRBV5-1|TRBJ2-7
CASSLGPGQGPYEQYF
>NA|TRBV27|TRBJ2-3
CASTATLGTGTDTQYF
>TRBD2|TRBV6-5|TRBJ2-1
CASSYSRVTSGARLVF
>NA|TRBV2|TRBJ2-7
CASRLTSSYEQYF
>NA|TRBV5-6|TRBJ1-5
CASSLGGGVDQPQHF
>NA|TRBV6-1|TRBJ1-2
CASSDWRVGQNYGYTF
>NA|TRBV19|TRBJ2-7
CASSITAAYEQYF
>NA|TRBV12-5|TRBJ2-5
CASGLGQETQYF
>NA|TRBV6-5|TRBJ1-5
CASSADRSSNQPQHF
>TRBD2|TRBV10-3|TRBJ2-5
CAIKPGLQMETQYF
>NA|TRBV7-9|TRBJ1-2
CASSTRQAFGYTF
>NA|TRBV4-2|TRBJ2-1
CASSQGTSSYNEQFF
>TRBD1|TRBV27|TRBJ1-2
CASSLLGQGGNTF
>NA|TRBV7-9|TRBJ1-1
CASSFQGENTEAFF
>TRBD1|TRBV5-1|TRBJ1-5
CASSPGDRDREGGPGRVQPQHF
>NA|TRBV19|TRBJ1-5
CASGGKGGNQPQHF
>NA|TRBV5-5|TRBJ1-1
CASSLAPGGGTEAFF
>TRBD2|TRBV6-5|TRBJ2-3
CASSTGTSGPDTQYF
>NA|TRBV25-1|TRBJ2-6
CASSDRGPSPGANVLTF
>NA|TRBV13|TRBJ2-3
CASSAFTGSPDTQYF
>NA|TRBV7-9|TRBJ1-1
CASIGGPMNTEAFF
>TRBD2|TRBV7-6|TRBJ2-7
CASSPGTSGSYEQYF
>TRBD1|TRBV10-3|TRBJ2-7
CAISSGTVDYEQYF
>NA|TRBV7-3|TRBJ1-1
CASSPDRLGTEAFF
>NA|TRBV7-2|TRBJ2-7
CASSPNGPKPYEQYF
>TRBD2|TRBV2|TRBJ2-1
CASGELAGAYNEQFF
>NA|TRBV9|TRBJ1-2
CASSVAGQGVYGYTF
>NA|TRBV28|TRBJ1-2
CASSANRDYGYTF
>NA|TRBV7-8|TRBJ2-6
CASSLAYSGRVGNVLTF
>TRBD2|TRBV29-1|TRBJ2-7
CSVVGGEYEQYF
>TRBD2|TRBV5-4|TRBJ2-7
CASSSRLADTQYEQYF